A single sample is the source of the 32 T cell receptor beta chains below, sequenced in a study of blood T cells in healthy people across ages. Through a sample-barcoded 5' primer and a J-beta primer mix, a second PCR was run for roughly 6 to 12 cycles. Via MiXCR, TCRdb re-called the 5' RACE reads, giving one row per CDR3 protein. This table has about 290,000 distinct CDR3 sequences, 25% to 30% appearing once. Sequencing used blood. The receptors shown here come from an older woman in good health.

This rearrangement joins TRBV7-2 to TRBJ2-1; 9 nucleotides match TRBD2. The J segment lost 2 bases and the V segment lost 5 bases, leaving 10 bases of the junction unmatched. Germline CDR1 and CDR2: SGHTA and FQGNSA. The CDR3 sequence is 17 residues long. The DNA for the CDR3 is TGTGCCAGCAGCCAGGGAGGAGTAGCGGGAGCCTACAATGAGCAGTTCTTC. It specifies CASSQGGVAGAYNEQFF.

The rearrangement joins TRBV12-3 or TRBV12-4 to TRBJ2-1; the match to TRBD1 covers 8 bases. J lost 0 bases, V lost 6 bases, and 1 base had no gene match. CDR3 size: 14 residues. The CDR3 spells CASSRGLSYNEQFF. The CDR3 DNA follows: TGTGCCAGCAGCAGGGGGCTCTCCTACAATGAGCAGTTCTTC.

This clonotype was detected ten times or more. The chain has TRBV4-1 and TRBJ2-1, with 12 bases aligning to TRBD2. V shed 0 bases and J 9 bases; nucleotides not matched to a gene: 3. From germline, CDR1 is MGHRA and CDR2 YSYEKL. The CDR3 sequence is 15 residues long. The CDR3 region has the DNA TGCGCCAGCAGCCAAGAGGCTAGCGGGAGGGGTGAGCAGTTCTTC. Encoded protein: CASSQEASGRGEQFF.

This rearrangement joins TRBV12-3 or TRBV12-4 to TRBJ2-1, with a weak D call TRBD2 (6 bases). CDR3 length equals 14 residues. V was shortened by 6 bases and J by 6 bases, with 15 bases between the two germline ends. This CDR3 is CASRNRDFSNEQFF. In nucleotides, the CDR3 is TGTGCCAGCAGAAACCGGGACTTCTCCAATGAGCAGTTCTTC.

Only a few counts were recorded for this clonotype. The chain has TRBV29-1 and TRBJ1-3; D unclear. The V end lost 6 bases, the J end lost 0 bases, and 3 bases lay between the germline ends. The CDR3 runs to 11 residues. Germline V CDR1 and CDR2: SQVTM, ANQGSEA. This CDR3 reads CSVDSGNTIYF. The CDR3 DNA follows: TGCAGCGTCGACTCTGGAAACACCATATATTTT. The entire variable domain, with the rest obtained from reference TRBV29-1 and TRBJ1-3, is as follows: SAVISQKPSRDICQRGTSLTIQCQVDSQVTMMFWYRQQPGQSLTLIATANQGSEATYESGFVIDKFPISRPNLTFSTLTVSNMSPEDSSIYLCSVDSGNTIYFGEGSWLTVV.

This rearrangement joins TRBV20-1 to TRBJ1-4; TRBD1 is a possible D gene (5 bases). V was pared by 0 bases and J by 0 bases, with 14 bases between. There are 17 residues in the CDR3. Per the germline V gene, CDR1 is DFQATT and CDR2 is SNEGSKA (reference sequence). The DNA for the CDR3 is TGCAGTGCTAGAGACTTCCAGACAGCTGCAACTAATGAAAAACTGTTTTTT. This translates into CSARDFQTAATNEKLFF.

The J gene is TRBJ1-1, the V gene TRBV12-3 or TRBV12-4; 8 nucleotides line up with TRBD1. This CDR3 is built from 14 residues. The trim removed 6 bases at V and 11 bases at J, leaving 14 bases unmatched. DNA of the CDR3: TGTGCCAGCAGCCGTACCGGGACAGGACGAGGCGCTTTCTTT. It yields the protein CASSRTGTGRGAFF.

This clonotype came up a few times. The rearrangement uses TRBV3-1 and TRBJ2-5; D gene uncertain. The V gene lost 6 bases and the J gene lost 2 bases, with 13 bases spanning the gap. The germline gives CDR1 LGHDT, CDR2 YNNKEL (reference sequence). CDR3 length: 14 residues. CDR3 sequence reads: CASSPPGNQETQYF. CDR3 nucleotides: TGTGCCAGCAGTCCCCCCGGCAATCAAGAGACCCAGTACTTC.

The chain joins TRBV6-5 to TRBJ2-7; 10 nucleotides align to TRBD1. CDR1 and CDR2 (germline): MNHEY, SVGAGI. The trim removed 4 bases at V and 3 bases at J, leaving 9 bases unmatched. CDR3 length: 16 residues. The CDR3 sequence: CASSSNPGQGIYEQYF. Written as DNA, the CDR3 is TGTGCCAGCAGTTCCAACCCGGGACAGGGGATCTACGAGCAGTACTTC.

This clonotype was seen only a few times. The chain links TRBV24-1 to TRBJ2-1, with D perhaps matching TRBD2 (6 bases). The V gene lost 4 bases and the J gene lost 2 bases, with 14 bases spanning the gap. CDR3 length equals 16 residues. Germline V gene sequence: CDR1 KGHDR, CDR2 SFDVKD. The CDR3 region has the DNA TGTGCCACCAGTGACCGTTTAGCGGAAACCTACAATGAGCAGTTCTTC. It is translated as CATSDRLAETYNEQFF.

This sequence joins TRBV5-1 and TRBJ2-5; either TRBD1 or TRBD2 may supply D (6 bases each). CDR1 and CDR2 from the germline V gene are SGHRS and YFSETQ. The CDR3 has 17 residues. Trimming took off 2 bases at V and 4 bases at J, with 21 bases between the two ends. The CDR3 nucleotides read TGCGCCAGCAGCTTTGGTAGCGGAGGGGGGATGATAGAGACCCAGTACTTC. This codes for CASSFGSGGGMIETQYF.

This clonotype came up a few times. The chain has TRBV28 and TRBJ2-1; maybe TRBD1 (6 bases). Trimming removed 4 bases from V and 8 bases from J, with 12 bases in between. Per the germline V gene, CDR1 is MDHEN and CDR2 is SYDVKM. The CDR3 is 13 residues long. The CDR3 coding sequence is TGTGCCAGCAGTTCCACAGGGCCGGATGAGCAGTTCTTC. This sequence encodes CASSSTGPDEQFF.

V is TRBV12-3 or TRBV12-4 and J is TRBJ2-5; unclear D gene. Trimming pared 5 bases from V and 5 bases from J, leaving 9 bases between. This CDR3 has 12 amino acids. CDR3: CASSILPETQYF. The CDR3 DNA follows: TGTGCCAGCAGTATACTACCGGAGACCCAGTACTTC.

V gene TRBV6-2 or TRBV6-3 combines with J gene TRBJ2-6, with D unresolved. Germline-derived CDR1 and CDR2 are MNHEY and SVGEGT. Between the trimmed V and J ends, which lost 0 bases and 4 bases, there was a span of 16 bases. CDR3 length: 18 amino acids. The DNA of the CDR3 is TGTGCCAGCAGTTACTCGTGGGTCCCCCCCATAGGGGCCAACGTCCTGACTTTC. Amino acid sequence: CASSYSWVPPIGANVLTF.

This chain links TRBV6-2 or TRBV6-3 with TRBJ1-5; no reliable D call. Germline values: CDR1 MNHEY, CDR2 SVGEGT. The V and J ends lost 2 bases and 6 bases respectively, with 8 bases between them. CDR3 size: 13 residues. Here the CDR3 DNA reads TGTGCCAGCAGTTACACAGAGGCTCAGCCCCAGCATTTT. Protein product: CASSYTEAQPQHF.

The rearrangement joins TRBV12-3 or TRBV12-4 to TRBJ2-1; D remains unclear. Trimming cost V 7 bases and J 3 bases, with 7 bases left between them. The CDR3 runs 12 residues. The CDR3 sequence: CASTLGYNEQFF. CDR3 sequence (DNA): TGTGCCAGCACCCTCGGCTACAATGAGCAGTTCTTC.

The CDR3 nucleotides are TGCGCCAGCAGCTTGGACGTCTATGGCTACACCTTC. This encodes CASSLDVYGYTF. This chain connects TRBV5-1 to TRBJ1-2; D unresolved. Looked up from germline, CDR1 is SGHRS and CDR2 is YFSETQ. This CDR3 spans 12 amino acids. V lost 0 bases to trimming and J lost 4 bases, with 4 bases between them.

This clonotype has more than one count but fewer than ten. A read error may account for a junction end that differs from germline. The CDR3 DNA reads as TGCAGCGTTGTGTCGGATGCAGGAATACCCATTTTC. Translated: CSVVSDAGIPIF. The J gene is TRBJ1-2, the V gene TRBV29-1; D is undetermined. CDR1 is SQVTM, CDR2 ANQGSEA, per germline. The CDR3 consists of 12 residues.

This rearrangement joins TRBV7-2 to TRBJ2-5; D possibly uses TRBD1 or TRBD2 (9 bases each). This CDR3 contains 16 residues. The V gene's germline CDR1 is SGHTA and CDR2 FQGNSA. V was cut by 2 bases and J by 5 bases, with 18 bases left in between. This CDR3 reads CASSLYGTGTSETQYF. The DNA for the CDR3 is TGTGCCAGCAGCTTATACGGGACAGGGACTAGCGAGACCCAGTACTTC.

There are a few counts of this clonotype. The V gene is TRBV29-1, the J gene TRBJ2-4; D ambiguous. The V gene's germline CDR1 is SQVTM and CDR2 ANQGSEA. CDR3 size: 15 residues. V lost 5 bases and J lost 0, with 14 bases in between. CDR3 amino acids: CSVNEKVLAKNIQYF. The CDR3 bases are TGCAGCGTTAATGAGAAGGTGCTAGCCAAAAACATTCAGTACTTC.

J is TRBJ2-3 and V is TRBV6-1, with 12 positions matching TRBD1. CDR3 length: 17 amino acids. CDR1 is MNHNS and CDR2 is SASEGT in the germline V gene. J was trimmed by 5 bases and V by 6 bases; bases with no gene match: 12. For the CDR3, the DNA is TGTGCCAGCAGGGCGCCCTCCGGGACAGGGGGCATAGATACGCAGTATTTT. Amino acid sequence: CASRAPSGTGGIDTQYF.

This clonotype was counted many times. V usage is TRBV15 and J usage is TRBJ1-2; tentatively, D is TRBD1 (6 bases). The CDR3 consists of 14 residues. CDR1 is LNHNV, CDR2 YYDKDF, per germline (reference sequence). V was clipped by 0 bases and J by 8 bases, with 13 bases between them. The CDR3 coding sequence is TGTGCCACCAGCAGAGATCGCAGGGGTGAAGGCTACACCTTC. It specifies CATSRDRRGEGYTF.

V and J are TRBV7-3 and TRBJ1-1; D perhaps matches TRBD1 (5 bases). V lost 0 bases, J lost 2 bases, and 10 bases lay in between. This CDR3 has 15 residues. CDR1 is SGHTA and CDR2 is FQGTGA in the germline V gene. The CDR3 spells CASSLTPGSNTEAFF. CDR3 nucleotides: TGTGCCAGCAGCTTAACTCCAGGGTCTAACACTGAAGCTTTCTTT.

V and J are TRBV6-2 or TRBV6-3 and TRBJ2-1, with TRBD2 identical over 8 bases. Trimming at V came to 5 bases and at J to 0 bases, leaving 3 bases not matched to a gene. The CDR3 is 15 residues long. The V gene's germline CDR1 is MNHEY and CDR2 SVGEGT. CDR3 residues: CASSKREISYNEQFF. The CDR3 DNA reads TGTGCCAGCAGTAAGCGGGAGATCTCCTACAATGAGCAGTTCTTC.

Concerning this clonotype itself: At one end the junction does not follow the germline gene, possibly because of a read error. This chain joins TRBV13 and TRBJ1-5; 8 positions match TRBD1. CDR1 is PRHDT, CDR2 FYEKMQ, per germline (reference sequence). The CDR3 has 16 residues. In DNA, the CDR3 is TGTACCAGCAGCTTAACCGGGACAGGTAGCAATCAGCCCCAGCATTTT. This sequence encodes CTSSLTGTGSNQPQHF.

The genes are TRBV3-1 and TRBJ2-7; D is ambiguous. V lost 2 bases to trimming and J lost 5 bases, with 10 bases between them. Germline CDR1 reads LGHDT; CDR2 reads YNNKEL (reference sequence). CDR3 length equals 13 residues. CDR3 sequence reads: CASSQFGLDEQYF. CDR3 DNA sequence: TGTGCCAGCAGCCAATTCGGTTTGGACGAGCAGTACTTC.

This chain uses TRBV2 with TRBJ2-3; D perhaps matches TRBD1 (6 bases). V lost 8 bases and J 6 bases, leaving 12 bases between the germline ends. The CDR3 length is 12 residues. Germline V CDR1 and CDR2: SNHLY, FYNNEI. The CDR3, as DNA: TGTGCCAGCCTTAACAGGGCGGATACGCAGTATTTT. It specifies CASLNRADTQYF.

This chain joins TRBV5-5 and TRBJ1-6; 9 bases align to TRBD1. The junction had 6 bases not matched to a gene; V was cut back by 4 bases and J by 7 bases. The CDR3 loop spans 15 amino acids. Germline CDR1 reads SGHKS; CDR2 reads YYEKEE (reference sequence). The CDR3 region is CASSPDRGYNSPLHF. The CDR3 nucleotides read TGTGCCAGCAGCCCGGACAGGGGATACAATTCACCCCTCCACTTT.

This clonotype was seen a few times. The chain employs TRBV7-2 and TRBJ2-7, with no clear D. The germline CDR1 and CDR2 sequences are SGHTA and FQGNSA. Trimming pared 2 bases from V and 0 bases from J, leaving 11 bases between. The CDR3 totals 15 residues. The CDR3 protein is CASSLRRFASYEQYF. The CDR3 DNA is TGTGCCAGCAGCTTACGGCGCTTTGCCTCCTACGAGCAGTACTTC.

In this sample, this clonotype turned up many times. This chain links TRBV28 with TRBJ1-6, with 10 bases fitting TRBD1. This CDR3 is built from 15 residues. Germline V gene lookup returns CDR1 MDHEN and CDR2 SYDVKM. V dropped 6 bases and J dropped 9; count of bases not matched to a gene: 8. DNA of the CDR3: TGTGCCAGCAGCACCAACCGGGACAGGGGTTCACCCCTCCACTTT. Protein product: CASSTNRDRGSPLHF.

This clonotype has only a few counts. The CDR3 nucleotides read TGTGCCACCAGTGATCCGGACGGCCTGCAGGCAGATACGCAGTATTTT. Amino acid sequence: CATSDPDGLQADTQYF. V gene TRBV24-1 combines with J gene TRBJ2-3; D remains unclear. The CDR3 has 16 residues. Trimming removed 3 bases from V and 4 bases from J, with 16 bases in between. Germline V gives CDR1 KGHDR, CDR2 SFDVKD.

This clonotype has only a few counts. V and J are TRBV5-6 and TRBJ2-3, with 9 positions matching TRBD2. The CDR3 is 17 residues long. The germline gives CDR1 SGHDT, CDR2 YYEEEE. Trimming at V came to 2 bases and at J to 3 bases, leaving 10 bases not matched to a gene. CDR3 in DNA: TGTGCCAGCAGCTTCAGGCGTATTAGCGGGAGTACAGATACGCAGTATTTT. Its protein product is CASSFRRISGSTDTQYF.